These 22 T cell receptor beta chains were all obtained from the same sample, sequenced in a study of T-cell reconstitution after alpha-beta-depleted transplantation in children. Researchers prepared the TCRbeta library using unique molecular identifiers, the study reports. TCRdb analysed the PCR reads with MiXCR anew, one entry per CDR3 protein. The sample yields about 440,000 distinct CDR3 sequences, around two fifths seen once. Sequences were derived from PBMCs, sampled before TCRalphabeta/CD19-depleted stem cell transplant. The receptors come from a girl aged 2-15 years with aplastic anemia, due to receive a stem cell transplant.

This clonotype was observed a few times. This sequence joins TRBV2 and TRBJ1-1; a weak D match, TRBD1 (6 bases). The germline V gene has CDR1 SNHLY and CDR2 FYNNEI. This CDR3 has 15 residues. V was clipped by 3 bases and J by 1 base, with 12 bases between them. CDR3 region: CASSEWQGRNTEAFF. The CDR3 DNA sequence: TGTGCCAGCAGTGAGTGGCAGGGGCGGAACACTGAAGCTTTCTTT.

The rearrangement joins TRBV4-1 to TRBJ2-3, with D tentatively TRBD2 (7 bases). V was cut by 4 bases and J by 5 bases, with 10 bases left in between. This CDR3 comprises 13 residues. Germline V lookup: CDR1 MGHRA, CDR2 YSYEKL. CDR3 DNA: TGCGCCAGCAGCCGGGGGGGCGTAGATACGCAGTATTTT. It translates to CASSRGGVDTQYF.

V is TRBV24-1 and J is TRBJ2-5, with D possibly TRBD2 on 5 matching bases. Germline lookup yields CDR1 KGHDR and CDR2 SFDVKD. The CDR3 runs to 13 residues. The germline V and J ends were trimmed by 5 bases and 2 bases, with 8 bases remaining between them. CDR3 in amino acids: CATSATGQETQYF. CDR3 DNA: TGTGCCACCAGTGCGACGGGGCAAGAGACCCAGTACTTC.

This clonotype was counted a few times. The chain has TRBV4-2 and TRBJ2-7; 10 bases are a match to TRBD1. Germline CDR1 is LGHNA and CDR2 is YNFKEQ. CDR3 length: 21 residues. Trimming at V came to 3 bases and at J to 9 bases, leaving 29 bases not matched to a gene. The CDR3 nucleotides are TGTGCCAGCAGCCACATCCTCGGGGGACAGGGGTTGAACTATCAAGGTAACGGGCAGTACTTC. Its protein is CASSHILGGQGLNYQGNGQYF.

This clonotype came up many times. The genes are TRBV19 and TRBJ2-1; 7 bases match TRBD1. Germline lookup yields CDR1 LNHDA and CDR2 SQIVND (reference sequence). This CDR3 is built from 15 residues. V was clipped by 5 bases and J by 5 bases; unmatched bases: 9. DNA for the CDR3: TGTGCCAGTAGTCTGACAGGGACCGGTCACAATGAGCAGTTCTTC. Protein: CASSLTGTGHNEQFF.

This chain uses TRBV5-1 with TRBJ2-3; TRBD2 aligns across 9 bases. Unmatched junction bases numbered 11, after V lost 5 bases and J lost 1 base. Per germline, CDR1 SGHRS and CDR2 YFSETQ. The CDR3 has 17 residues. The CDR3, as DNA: TGCGCCAGCAGAGGTCTATTAGCGGGAGTCGGCACAGATACGCAGTATTTT. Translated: CASRGLLAGVGTDTQYF.

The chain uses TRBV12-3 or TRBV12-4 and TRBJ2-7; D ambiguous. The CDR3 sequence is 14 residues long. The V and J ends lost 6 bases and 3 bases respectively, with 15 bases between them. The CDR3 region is CASSHARSSYEQYF. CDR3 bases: TGTGCCAGCAGCCACGCCCGCTCCAGCTACGAGCAGTACTTC.

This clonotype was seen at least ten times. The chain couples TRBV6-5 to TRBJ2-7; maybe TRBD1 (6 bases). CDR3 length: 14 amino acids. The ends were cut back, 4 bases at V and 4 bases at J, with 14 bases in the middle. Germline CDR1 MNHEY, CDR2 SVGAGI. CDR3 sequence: CASSSSGQFYEQYF. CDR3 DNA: TGTGCCAGCAGTTCCTCGGGACAATTTTACGAGCAGTACTTC.

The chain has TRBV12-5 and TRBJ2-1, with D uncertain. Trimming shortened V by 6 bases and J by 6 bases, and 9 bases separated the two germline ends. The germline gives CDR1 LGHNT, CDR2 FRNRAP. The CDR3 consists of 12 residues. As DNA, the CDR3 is TGTGCTAGTGGGAGCTTGGGCAATGAGCAGTTCTTC. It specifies CASGSLGNEQFF.

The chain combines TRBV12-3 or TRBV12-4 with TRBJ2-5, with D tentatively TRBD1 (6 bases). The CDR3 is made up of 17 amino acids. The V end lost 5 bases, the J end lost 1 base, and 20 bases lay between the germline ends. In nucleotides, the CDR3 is TGTGCCAGCAGTACAGGACAGATACTCAGGGGCCAAGAGACCCAGTACTTC. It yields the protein CASSTGQILRGQETQYF.

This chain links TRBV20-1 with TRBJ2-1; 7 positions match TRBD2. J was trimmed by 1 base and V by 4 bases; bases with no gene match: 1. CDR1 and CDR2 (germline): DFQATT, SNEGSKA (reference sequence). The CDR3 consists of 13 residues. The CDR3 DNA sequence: TGCAGTGCTATGGGGGGGTCCTACAATGAGCAGTTCTTC. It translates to CSAMGGSYNEQFF.

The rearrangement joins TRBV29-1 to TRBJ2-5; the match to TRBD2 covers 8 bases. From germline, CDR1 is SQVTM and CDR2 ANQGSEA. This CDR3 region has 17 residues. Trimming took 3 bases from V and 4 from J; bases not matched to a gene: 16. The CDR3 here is CSVDPRGGAGAGETQYF. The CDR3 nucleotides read TGCAGCGTTGATCCCAGGGGAGGAGCGGGAGCGGGAGAGACCCAGTACTTC. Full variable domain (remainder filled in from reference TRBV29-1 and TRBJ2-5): SAVISQKPSRDICQRGTSLTIQCQVDSQVTMMFWYRQQPGQSLTLIATANQGSEATYESGFVIDKFPISRPNLTFSTLTVSNMSPEDSSIYLCSVDPRGGAGAGETQYFGPGTRLLVL.

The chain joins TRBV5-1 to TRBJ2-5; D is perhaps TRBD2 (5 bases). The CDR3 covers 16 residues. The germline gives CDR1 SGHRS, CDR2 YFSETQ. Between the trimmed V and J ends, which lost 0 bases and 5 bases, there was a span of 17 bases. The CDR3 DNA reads TGCGCCAGCAGCTTGGCCAGCTATGTGGGCGGGGAGACCCAGTACTTC. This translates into CASSLASYVGGETQYF.

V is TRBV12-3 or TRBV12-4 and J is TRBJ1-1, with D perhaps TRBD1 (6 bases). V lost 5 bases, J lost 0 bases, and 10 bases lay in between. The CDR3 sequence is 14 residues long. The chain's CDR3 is CASSAGTMNTEAFF. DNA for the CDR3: TGTGCCAGCAGTGCCGGGACAATGAACACTGAAGCTTTCTTT.

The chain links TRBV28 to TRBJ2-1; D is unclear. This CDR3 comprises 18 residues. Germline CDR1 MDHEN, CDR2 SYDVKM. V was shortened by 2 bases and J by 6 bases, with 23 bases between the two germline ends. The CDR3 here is CASSLRTALRVQPNEQFF. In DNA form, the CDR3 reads TGTGCCAGCAGTTTACGCACTGCCCTCCGTGTTCAGCCCAATGAGCAGTTCTTC. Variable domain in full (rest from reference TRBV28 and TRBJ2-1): DVKVTQSSRYLVKRTGEKVFLECVQDMDHENMFWYRQDPGLGLRLIYFSYDVKMKEKGDIPEGYSVSREKKERFSLILESASTNQTSMYLCASSLRTALRVQPNEQFFGPGTRLTVL.

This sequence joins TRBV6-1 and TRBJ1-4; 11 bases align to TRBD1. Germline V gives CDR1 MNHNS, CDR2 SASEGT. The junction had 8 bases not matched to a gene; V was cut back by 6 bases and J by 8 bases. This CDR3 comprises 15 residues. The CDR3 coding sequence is TGTGCCAGCAGAGGGTCGGACAGGGGGCGGGAAAAACTGTTTTTT. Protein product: CASRGSDRGREKLFF.

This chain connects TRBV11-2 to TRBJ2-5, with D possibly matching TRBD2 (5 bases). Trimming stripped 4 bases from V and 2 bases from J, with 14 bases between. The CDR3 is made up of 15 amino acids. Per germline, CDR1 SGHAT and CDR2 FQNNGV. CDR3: CASSSVLDSQETQYF. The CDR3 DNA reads TGTGCCAGCAGCTCAGTGTTGGACTCACAAGAGACCCAGTACTTC. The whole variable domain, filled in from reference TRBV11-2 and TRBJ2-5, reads EAGVAQSPRYKIIEKRQSVAFWCNPISGHATLYWYQQILGQGPKLLIQFQNNGVVDDSQLPKDRFSAERLKGVDSTLKIQPAKLEDSAVYLCASSSVLDSQETQYFGPGTRLLVL.

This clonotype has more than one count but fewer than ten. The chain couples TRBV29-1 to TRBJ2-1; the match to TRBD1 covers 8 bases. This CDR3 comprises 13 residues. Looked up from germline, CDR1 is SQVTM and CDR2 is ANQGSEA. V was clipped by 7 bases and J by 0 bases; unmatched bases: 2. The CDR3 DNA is TGCAGCGGCGGGACAGGCTCCTACAATGAGCAGTTCTTC. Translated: CSGGTGSYNEQFF.

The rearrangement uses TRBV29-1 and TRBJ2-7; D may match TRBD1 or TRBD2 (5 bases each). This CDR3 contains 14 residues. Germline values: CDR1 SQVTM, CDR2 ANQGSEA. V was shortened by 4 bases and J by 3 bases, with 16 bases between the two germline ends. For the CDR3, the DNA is TGCAGCGTTGTCACGGGGCAAGGAATCTACGAGCAGTACTTC. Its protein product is CSVVTGQGIYEQYF.

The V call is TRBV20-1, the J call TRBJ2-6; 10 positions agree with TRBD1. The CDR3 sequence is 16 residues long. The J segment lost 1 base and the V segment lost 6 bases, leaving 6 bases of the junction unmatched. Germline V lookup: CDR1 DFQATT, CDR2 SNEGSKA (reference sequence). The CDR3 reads CSAMTGGASGANVLTF. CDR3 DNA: TGCAGTGCGATGACAGGGGGCGCATCTGGGGCCAACGTCCTGACTTTC.

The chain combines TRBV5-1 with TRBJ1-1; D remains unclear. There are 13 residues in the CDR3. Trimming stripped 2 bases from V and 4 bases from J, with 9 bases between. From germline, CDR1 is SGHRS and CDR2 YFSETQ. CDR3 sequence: CASSFSDATEAFF. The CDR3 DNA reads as TGCGCCAGCAGCTTCTCGGACGCCACTGAAGCTTTCTTT. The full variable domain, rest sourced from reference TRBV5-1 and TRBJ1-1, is KAGVTQTPRYLIKTRGQQVTLSCSPISGHRSVSWYQQTPGQGLQFLFEYFSETQRNKGNFPGRFSGRQFSNSRSEMNVSTLELGDSALYLCASSFSDATEAFFGQGTRLTVV.

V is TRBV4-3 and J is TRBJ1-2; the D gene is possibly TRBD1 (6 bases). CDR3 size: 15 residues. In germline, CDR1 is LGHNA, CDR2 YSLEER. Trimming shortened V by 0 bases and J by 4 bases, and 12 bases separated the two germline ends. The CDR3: CASSQEGGRGYGYTF. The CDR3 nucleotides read TGCGCCAGCAGCCAAGAAGGGGGAAGAGGCTATGGCTACACCTTC.